This T cell receptor (beta chain) comes out of a study of graft-versus-host responses after intestinal transplantation. The overall study: Isolated intestinal, liver-intestinal, or multivisceral transplants were what recipients had. Among the recipients, all got anti-thymocyte globulin induction and then tacrolimus and steroids for two to four years. Study results and caveats: Recipient marrow showed GvH clones, some seen first in ileum or blood. Across patients carrying graft-donor T cell macrochimerism, allografts held high graft-versus-host to host-versus-graft clonal ratios.

This clone was seen once. Its antigen is unknown. Trimming took off 1 base at V and 2 bases at J, with 9 bases between the two ends. CDR1 LNHNV and CDR2 YYDKDF come from the germline V gene (reference sequence). This CDR3 region has 16 residues. Some clones are missing from TCRdb's copy, which holds only in-frame ones; the method was immunoSEQ multiplex PCR. The table lists roughly 120,000 clones, about nine tenths of them singletons. The input for sequencing was unstimulated CD4+ T cells sorted from spleen or lymph node cells, taken before intestinal transplant. The sequence was obtained from a human donor who received an intestinal transplant. The rearrangement joins TRBV15 to TRBJ2-6; D not resolved. The CDR3 DNA reads TGTGCCACCAGCAGAGGTCTCGCGGCTGGGGCCAACGTCCTGACTTTC. Its protein is CATSRGLAAGANVLTF.